The clone carrying this TCR beta chain has just a few counts. Its antigen is unidentified. The sample originates from a study of T cells in Graves' hyperthyroidism and ophthalmopathy. Study context: Once the initial diagnosis was made, peripheral blood was obtained before any treatment.

Amplification targeted TCR beta CDR3 regions from RNA transcripts. First-round RT-PCR targeting the TCR CDR3 was performed with the HTBI primer set. TCRdb processed the multiplex PCR reads anew with MiXCR; each CDR3 protein has one entry. The repertoire holds 600,000 to 800,000 distinct CDR3 sequences, with roughly a third as singletons. Germline CDR1 and CDR2: LGHNA and YNFKEQ. The CDR3 consists of 16 residues. The trim removed 1 base at V and 4 bases at J, leaving 9 bases unmatched. General study findings and limits: Appearing also in blood were most of the thyroid clonotypes expanded above 0.001. It was a median approximately 6 months before onset that the model predicted ophthalmopathy.

Sequencing was performed on blood. This clonotype was obtained from a woman aged 40 to 50 with Graves' hyperthyroidism. V and J are TRBV4-2 and TRBJ2-7, with 8 bases aligning to TRBD2. The CDR3 region has the DNA TGTGCCAGCAGCCAAGGTCTAGCGGGTAAAGGGTACGAGCAGTACTTC. It encodes CASSQGLAGKGYEQYF.